This T cell receptor (beta chain) was identified in a study of T-cell memory formation after mild COVID-19. Germline CDR1 DFQATT, CDR2 SNEGSKA (reference sequence). CDR3 length: 13 residues. J lost 2 bases, V lost 6 bases, and 6 bases had no gene match. The study, taken as a whole, reports: The CD4+ clones that contracted clustered mainly within CM and EM, and the CD8+ clones concentrated in EMRA. There was a balanced CD4/CD8 profile in clones contracting day 15 to 85, and later expanders leaned CD4+.

This clonotype appeared a few times. As yet, its antigen is unknown. 5'RACE, which relied on constant-segment primers, yielded TCR alpha and TCR beta cDNA libraries carrying sample barcodes and UMIs. TCRdb called the 5' RACE reads again in MiXCR, with one record for every CDR3 protein. Here the sample spans more than 150,000 distinct CDR3 sequences, less than 20% being singletons. This clonotype originated in a man aged 18 to 29 who had mild COVID-19 (a few samples of this study predate the infection). Cell type and time point are not known. Sequenced: PBMCs or a T cell subset sorted from them (not recorded which). The V gene is TRBV20-1, the J gene TRBJ2-7; TRBD1 matches at 8 bases. CDR3 in amino acids: CSAVDRATYEQYV. The CDR3 DNA reads TGCAGTGCCGTGGACAGGGCCACCTACGAGCAGTACGTC.